The source of this T cell receptor beta chain is a study of blood T cells in healthy people across ages. This CDR3 contains 12 residues. The germline V gene has CDR1 DFQATT and CDR2 SNEGSKA (reference sequence). V lost 6 bases, J lost 3 bases, and 5 bases stayed unmatched. This clonotype was seen once. A much larger clone lies one base from this, so it may be a read error. Then a second PCR, running about 6 to 12 cycles, was carried out with a sample-barcoded 5' primer and a J-beta primer mix. TCRdb re-derived calls from the 5' RACE reads in MiXCR, one entry per CDR3 protein. The table has under 2 million distinct CDR3 sequences, roughly a third seen once.

Sequencing was carried out using blood. The sequence was obtained from a woman aged 25 to 39 in good health. The rearrangement joins TRBV20-1 to TRBJ2-7, with 7 bases fitting TRBD2. As DNA, the CDR3 is TGCAGTGCCTGTAGGGAGGGCTACGAGCAGTACTTC. It encodes CSACREGYEQYF.